Below, 11 T cell receptor beta chains from the same sample are listed, as sequenced in a study of T cells in Graves' hyperthyroidism and ophthalmopathy (dated by TCRdb to between 2018 and 2021). Libraries were built with multiplex PCR. The sequencer listed for this sample is Illumina HiSeq 2000. Amplification of TCR beta CDR3 regions was carried out from RNA transcripts. The TCR CDR3 was subjected to a first round of RT-PCR using the HTBI primer set and the Qiagen OneStep RT-PCR kit. Through fastp at Q25 and MiXCR, TCRdb rebuilt clones from the public reads, retaining in-frame beta chains. Merged by CDR3 protein, the rows form single entries marked with the most common genes and DNA. Within this sample are hundreds of thousands of distinct CDR3 sequences, with under 15% of them counted one time only. The ten largest clones capture 13% of the sample. The sample taken for sequencing was blood. Receptors were obtained from a man aged 18 to 29 with Graves' ophthalmopathy.

As to this clonotype: This could be a read error, since a much larger clone is one nucleotide away. V is TRBV7-9 and J is TRBJ2-5; D perhaps matches TRBD1 (6 bases). V lost 5 bases and J lost 13, with 17 bases in between. The CDR3 is made up of 12 amino acids. The germline V gene encodes CDR1 SEHNR and CDR2 FQNEAQ (reference sequence). The CDR3 sequence: CASSIRDTRTYF. CDR3 DNA sequence: TGTGCCAGCAGCATACGGGACACAAGGACGTACTTC. The whole variable domain, filled in from reference TRBV7-9 and TRBJ2-5, reads DTGVSQNPRHKITKRGQNVTFRCDPISEHNRLYWYRQTLGQGPEFLTYFQNEAQLEKSRLLSDRFSAERPKGSFSTLEIQRTEQGDSAMYLCASSIRDTRTYFGPGTRLLVL.

This clonotype was counted a few times. The chain carries TRBV29-1 and TRBJ2-3; 12 nucleotides line up with TRBD2. V gave up 6 bases and J gave up 6 bases; unmatched junction bases: 16. Per germline, CDR1 SQVTM and CDR2 ANQGSEA. The CDR3 is 17 amino acids. CDR3 nucleotide sequence: TGCAGCGTGTGCGTGGTGACTAGCGGGGGTTTTTCGGATACGCAGTATTTT. The encoded protein is CSVCVVTSGGFSDTQYF.

The chain recombines TRBV6-5 with TRBJ2-3, with D possibly matching TRBD2 (6 bases). This CDR3 spans 15 amino acids. Looked up from germline, CDR1 is MNHEY and CDR2 is SVGAGI. Trimming stripped 2 bases from V and 4 bases from J, with 13 bases between. The CDR3 spells CASSYGGGVADTQYF. The CDR3 DNA follows: TGTGCCAGCAGTTACGGCGGAGGGGTCGCAGATACGCAGTATTTT.

In this sample, this clonotype turned up a few times. This chain joins TRBV9 and TRBJ2-5; 8 bases line up with TRBD2. Trimming at V came to 3 bases and at J to 5 bases, leaving 3 bases not matched to a gene. This CDR3 contains 13 residues. The germline V gene encodes CDR1 SGDLS and CDR2 YYNGEE. Here the CDR3 DNA reads TGTGCCAGCAGCGCGGGGGGGAGGGAGACCCAGTACTTC. Its translation is CASSAGGRETQYF.

This clonotype was seen many times. The CDR3 protein is CASNMGAGSHTEAFF. Written as DNA, the CDR3 is TGCGCCAGCAATATGGGTGCGGGGTCGCACACTGAAGCTTTCTTT. V gene TRBV5-1 combines with J gene TRBJ1-1; no firm D call. The CDR3 loop spans 15 amino acids. The germline gives CDR1 SGHRS, CDR2 YFSETQ. Trimming left V 6 bases short and J 3 bases short, with 18 bases between.

Details on this clonotype: This may stem from a read error, because a much larger clone lies one nucleotide away. The chain joins TRBV11-3 to TRBJ2-1; D not resolved. The CDR3 consists of 12 residues. Germline V gene lookup returns CDR1 SGHNT and CDR2 YENEEA. The CDR3 region has the DNA TGTGCCGGCAGCTTAGCCAGCTCCGAGCAGTTCTTC. It specifies CAGSLASSEQFF.

This clonotype came up many times. This chain links TRBV7-8 with TRBJ1-5, with D unclear. Germline V gene lookup returns CDR1 SGHVS and CDR2 FQNEAQ. The V end was cut by 5 bases, the J end by 0 bases, with 11 bases between. The CDR3 is made up of 15 amino acids. CDR3 region: CASSPPGYSNQPQHF. The CDR3 DNA reads as TGTGCCAGCAGCCCGCCCGGATATAGCAATCAGCCCCAGCATTTT.

This clonotype was found a few times. V and J are TRBV6-1 and TRBJ2-2, with D perhaps matching TRBD2 (5 bases). This CDR3 has 13 amino acids. V was shortened by 0 bases and J by 6 bases, with 5 bases between the two germline ends. Germline CDR1 reads MNHNS; CDR2 reads SASEGT. The CDR3 here is CASSEAGAGELFF. CDR3 coding DNA: TGTGCCAGCAGTGAAGCCGGGGCCGGGGAGCTGTTTTTT.

There are many counts of this clonotype. V gene TRBV6-4 combines with J gene TRBJ2-2, with TRBD2 matching 7 bases. V gave up 5 bases and J gave up 3 bases; unmatched junction bases: 0. This CDR3 has 13 residues. Germline V gene lookup returns CDR1 MRHNA and CDR2 SNTAGT. This chain's CDR3 is CASSLADTGELFF. The CDR3 DNA sequence: TGTGCCAGCAGTCTAGCGGACACCGGGGAGCTGTTTTTT.

This clonotype was seen ten or more times. The chain employs TRBV6-1 and TRBJ2-5; D perhaps matches TRBD1 (7 bases). V lost 7 bases to trimming and J lost 0 bases, with 21 bases between them. In germline, CDR1 is MNHNS, CDR2 SASEGT. The CDR3 sequence is 17 residues long. Here the CDR3 DNA reads TGTGCCAGCACCCGGTGGGGAGGACAGGAGCACCAAGAGACCCAGTACTTC. As protein: CASTRWGGQEHQETQYF.

The V and J genes are TRBV2 and TRBJ2-7, with D hard to call. Germline V lookup: CDR1 SNHLY, CDR2 FYNNEI. CDR3 size: 14 residues. Trimming cost V 4 bases and J 0 bases, with 10 bases left between them. The CDR3: CASSGVSLSYEQYF. The CDR3 DNA sequence: TGTGCCAGCAGTGGCGTCAGCCTCTCCTACGAGCAGTACTTC.